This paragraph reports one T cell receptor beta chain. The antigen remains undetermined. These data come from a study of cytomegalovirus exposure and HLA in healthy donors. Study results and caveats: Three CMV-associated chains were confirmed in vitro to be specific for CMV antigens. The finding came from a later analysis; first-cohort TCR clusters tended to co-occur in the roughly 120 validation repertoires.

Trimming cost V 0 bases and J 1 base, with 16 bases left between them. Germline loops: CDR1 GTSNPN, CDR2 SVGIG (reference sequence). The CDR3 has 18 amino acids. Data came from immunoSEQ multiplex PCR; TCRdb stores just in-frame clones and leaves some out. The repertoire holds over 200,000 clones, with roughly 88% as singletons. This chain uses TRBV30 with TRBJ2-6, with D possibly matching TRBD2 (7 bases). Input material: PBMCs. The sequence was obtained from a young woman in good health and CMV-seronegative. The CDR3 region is CAWSVGRGGGSGANVLTF. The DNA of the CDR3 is TGTGCCTGGAGTGTAGGGAGGGGGGGCGGTTCTGGGGCCAACGTCCTGACTTTC. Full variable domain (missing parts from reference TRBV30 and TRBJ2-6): SQTIHQWPATLVQPVGSPLSLECTVEGTSNPNLYWYRQAAGRGLQLLFYSVGIGQISSEVPQNLSASRPQDRQFILSSKKLLLSDSGFYLCAWSVGRGGGSGANVLTFGAGSRLTVL.